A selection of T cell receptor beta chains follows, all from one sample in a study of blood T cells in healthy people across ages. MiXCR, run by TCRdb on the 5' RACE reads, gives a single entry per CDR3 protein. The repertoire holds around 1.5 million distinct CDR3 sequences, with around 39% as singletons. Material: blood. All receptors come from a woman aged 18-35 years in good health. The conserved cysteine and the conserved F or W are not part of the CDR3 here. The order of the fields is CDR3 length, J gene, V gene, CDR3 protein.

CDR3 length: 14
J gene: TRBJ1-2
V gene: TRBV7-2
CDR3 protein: ASSLGVVDGNYGYT

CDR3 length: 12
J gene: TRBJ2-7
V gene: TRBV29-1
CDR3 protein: SVEEGTEASEQY

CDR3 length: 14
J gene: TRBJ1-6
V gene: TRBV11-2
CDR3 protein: ASSERDRDYNSPLH

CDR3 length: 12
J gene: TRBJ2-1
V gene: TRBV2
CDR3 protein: ASSDPGGTETQF

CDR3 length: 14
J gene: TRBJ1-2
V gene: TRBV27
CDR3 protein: ASKSGTGSGGYGYT

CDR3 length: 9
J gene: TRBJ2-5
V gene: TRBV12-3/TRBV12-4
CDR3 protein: ASSIEETQY

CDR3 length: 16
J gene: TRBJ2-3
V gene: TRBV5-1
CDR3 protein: ASSSRRGGLSSTDTQY

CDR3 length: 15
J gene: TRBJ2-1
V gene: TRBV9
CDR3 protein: ASSVGLAGGRLNEQF

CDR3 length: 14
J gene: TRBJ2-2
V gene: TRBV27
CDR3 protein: ASSLSRGVDTGELF

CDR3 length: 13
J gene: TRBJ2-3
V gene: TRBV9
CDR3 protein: ASSVGSPSTDTQY

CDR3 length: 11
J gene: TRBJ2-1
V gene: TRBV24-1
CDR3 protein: ATSAGGRGEQF

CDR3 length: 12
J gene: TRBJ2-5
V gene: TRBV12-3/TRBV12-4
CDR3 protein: ASSLGDRVETQY

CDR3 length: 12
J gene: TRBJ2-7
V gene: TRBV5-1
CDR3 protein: ASSPGTDNYEQY

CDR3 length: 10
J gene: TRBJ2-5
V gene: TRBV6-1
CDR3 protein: ASQGGEETQY

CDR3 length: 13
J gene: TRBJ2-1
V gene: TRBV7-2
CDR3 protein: ASSLTPQGLNEQF

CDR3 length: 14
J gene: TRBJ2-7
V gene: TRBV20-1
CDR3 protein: SARSAQGLAGYEQY

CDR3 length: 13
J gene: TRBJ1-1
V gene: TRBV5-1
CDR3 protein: ASSLDGVYGTEAF

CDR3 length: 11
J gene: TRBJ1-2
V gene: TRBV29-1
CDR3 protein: SVAGRGNYGYT

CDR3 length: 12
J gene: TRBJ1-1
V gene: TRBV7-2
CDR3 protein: ASSVSGGWTEAF

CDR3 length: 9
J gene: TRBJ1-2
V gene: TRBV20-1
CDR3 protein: SASEDQGYT

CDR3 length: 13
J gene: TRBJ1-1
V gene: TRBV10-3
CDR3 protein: ATAPPTGDRTEAF

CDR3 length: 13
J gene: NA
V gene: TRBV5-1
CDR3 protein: ASSLKAAGAYEQY

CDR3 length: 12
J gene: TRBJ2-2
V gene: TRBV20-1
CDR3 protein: SARVREGTGELF

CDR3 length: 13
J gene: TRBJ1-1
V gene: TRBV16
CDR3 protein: ASSQSGTGSTEAF

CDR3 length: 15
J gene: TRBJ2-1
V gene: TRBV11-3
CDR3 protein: ASSSSANLASYNEQF

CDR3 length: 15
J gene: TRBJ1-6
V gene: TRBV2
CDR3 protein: ASAPRAEFPGISPLH

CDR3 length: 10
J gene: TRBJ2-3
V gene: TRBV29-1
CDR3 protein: SAGQGDNTQY

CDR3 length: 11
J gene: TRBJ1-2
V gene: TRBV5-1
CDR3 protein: ASSLDGSLGYT

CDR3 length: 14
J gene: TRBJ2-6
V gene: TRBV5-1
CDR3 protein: ASSPARSSGANVLT

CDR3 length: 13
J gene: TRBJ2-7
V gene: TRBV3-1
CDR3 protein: ASSQGTAGYYEQY

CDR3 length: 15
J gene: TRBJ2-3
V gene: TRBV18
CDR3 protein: ASSPTTSGPSTDTQY

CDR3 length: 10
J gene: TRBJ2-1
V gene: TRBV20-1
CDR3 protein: SARGEGAEQF

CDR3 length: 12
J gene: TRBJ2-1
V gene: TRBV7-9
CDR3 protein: ASSPGSGTDEQF

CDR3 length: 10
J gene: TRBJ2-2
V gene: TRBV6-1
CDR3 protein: ASMVGTGELF

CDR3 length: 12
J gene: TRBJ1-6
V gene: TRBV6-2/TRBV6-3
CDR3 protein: ASSYEGEDSPLH

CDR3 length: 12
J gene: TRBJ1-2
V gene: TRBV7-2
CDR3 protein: ASSLFAGNYGYT

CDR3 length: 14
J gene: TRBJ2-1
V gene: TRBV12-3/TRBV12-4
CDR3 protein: ASIDPGTSIKDEQF

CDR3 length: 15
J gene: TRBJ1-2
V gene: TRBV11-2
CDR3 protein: ASSPRPGQGGIAGCT

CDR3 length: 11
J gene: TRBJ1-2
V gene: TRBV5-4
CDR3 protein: ASSTSDSYGYT

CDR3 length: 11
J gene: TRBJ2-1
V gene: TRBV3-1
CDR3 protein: ASSHGGNNEQF

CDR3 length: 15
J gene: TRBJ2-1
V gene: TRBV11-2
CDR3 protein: ASSLGGAGGLYNEQF

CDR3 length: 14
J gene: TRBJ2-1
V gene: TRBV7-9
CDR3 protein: ASSLGLGRTYNEKF

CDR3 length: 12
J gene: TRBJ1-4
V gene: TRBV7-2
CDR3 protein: ASSLRLGNEKLF

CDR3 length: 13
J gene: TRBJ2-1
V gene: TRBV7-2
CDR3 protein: ASSRDRTLLNEQF

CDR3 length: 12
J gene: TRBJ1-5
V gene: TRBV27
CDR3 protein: ASSTQGVREPQH

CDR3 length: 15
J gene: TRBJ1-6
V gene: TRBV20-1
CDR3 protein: SARPNQGETSNSPLH

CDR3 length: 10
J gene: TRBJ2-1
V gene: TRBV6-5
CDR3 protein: ASSSIPGEQF

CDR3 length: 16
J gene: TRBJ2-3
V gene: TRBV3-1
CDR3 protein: ASSPYGLAGANTDTQY

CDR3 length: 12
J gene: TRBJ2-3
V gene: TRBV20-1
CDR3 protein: SASDSSHTDTQY

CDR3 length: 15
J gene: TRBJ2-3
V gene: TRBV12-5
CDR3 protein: ASDFQPGLARTDTQY